One sample yielded the 20 T cell receptor beta chains listed below, sequenced in a study of cytomegalovirus exposure and HLA in healthy donors. Generated by immunoSEQ multiplex PCR, the TCRdb table keeps only in-frame clones and is missing some. The top ten hold under 5% of the sample, which has more than 120,000 clones, about 87% seen once. Input material: PBMCs. The receptors derive from a man younger than 30 in good health and CMV-seropositive.

V is TRBV18 and J is TRBJ2-7; a possible D gene is TRBD2 (5 bases). From germline, CDR1 is KGHSH and CDR2 LQKENI. V was clipped by 5 bases and J by 2 bases, with 10 bases between them. The CDR3 has 13 residues. The CDR3 sequence is CASSGSSAYEQYF. The CDR3 DNA reads as TGTGCCAGCTCAGGAAGTAGCGCCTACGAGCAGTACTTC.

The chain employs TRBV5-1 and TRBJ2-3; TRBD2 matches 13 bases. V lost 3 bases and J lost 4; bases outside the gene matches: 2. Germline CDR1 is SGHRS and CDR2 is YFSETQ. The CDR3 is 15 amino acids. CDR3: CASSWTSGGSDTQYF. The DNA of the CDR3 is TGCGCCAGCAGCTGGACTAGCGGGGGATCAGATACGCAGTATTTT.

CDR3 DNA: TGCGCCAGCAGCTCGGGACACCAGAACACTGAAGCTTTCTTT. Amino acids: CASSSGHQNTEAFF. This chain joins TRBV5-1 and TRBJ1-1; TRBD1 is a possible D gene (6 bases). With 3 bases removed from V and 1 base from J, the gap between germline ends came to 10 bases. The CDR3 loop spans 14 amino acids. Germline CDR1 and CDR2: SGHRS and YFSETQ. Full variable domain (rest looked up from reference TRBV5-1 and TRBJ1-1): KAGVTQTPRYLIKTRGQQVTLSCSPISGHRSVSWYQQTPGQGLQFLFEYFSETQRNKGNFPGRFSGRQFSNSRSEMNVSTLELGDSALYLCASSSGHQNTEAFFGQGTRLTVV.

The J gene is TRBJ1-1, the V gene TRBV10-3, with D tentatively TRBD1 (6 bases). The V end was cut by 5 bases, the J end by 2 bases, with 18 bases between. The germline gives CDR1 ENHRY, CDR2 SYGVKD. The CDR3 is 16 amino acids. CDR3 protein: CAISQMGARSNTEAFF. DNA of the CDR3: TGTGCCATCAGTCAAATGGGGGCGCGGTCCAACACTGAAGCTTTCTTT.

This chain links TRBV7-6 with TRBJ2-5; TRBD2 matches 14 bases. The CDR3 spans 18 residues. V shed 5 bases, J shed 5 bases, and the junction held 13 bases outside the gene matches. The germline V gene encodes CDR1 SGHVS and CDR2 FNYEAQ. CDR3 residues: CASSPGLAGALGAETQYF. The CDR3, as DNA: TGTGCCAGCAGCCCGGGACTAGCGGGGGCCTTGGGGGCTGAGACCCAGTACTTC.

The chain combines TRBV28 with TRBJ2-7; D possibly corresponds to TRBD2 (5 bases). Germline CDR1 reads MDHEN; CDR2 reads SYDVKM. V was pared by 2 bases and J by 2 bases, with 10 bases between. CDR3 length: 14 residues. CDR3: CASSLVREPYEQYF. The CDR3 bases are TGTGCCAGCAGTTTAGTAAGGGAGCCCTACGAGCAGTACTTC.

For this clone: In the same sample, other DNA sequences code for this CDR3. This chain uses TRBV18 with TRBJ1-2, with a possible D match to TRBD1 (6 bases). Trimming took 2 bases from V and 2 from J, leaving 6 bases between them. This CDR3 is built from 13 residues. Germline CDR1 KGHSH, CDR2 LQKENI. DNA for the CDR3: TGTGCCAGCTCACCAACAGGGAACTATGGCTACACCTTC. Translated: CASSPTGNYGYTF.

This clone has a handful of counts. The chain combines TRBV6-1 with TRBJ2-7; tentatively, D is TRBD1 (5 bases). Trimming removed 6 bases at V and 7 bases at J, with 16 bases between. In germline, CDR1 is MNHNS, CDR2 SASEGT. The CDR3 has 13 amino acids. The chain's CDR3 is CASSQDSFGEQYF. The CDR3 nucleotides are TGTGCCAGCAGCCAAGACAGTTTTGGGGAGCAGTACTTC.

This chain links TRBV7-3 with TRBJ1-3, with TRBD1 as a possible D gene (5 bases). V dropped 3 bases and J dropped 0 bases, with 12 bases sitting between them. Germline V gives CDR1 SGHTA, CDR2 FQGTGA. CDR3 length equals 16 residues. The CDR3 bases are TGTGCCAGCAGCTTGGCAGGGCAATCCTCTGGAAACACCATATATTTT. Its translation is CASSLAGQSSGNTIYF. Combining the CDR3 with reference TRBV7-3 and TRBJ1-3 gives the whole variable domain GAGVSQTPSNKVTEKGKYVELRCDPISGHTALYWYRQSLGQGPEFLIYFQGTGAADDSGLPNDRFFAVRPEGSVSTLKIQRTERGDSAVYLCASSLAGQSSGNTIYFGEGSWLTVV.

The chain recombines TRBV5-1 with TRBJ1-4; 10 bases are shared with TRBD1. The ends lost 3 bases at V and 8 bases at J; junction bases unmatched: 10. The CDR3 totals 16 residues. From germline, CDR1 is SGHRS and CDR2 YFSETQ. CDR3 residues: CASSSGTGALEEKLFF. The DNA of the CDR3 is TGCGCCAGCAGCTCTGGGACAGGGGCGTTAGAAGAAAAACTGTTTTTT.

The chain joins TRBV29-1 to TRBJ2-3; D possibly corresponds to TRBD1 (6 bases). V was pared by 1 base and J by 5 bases, with 10 bases between. The CDR3 covers 13 residues. Germline V CDR1 and CDR2: SQVTM, ANQGSEA. The CDR3 here is CSVEVGHKDTQYF. The CDR3 region has the DNA TGCAGCGTTGAAGTGGGACACAAAGATACGCAGTATTTT.

In its sample, this clone was seen a few times. The chain has TRBV7-2 and TRBJ2-1; 11 bases align to TRBD2. This CDR3 has 15 residues. The germline CDR1 and CDR2 sequences are SGHTA and FQGNSA. V trimming: 2 bases; J trimming: 8 bases; junction bases outside the gene matches: 5. The CDR3 sequence: CASSLSGLAAYEQFF. The CDR3 DNA reads TGTGCCAGCAGCTTATCGGGACTAGCGGCGTATGAGCAGTTCTTC. The variable domain in full, with the rest retrieved from reference TRBV7-2 and TRBJ2-1, is GAGVSQSPSNKVTEKGKDVELRCDPISGHTALYWYRQSLGQGLEFLIYFQGNSAPDKSGLPSDRFSAERTGGSVSTLTIQRTQQEDSAVYLCASSLSGLAAYEQFFGPGTRLTVL.

The chain is built from TRBV4-1 and TRBJ1-1; 9 bases fit TRBD1. The CDR3 extends over 15 amino acids. J gave up 6 bases and V 3 bases, and 8 bases lay outside the gene matches. CDR1 is MGHRA and CDR2 is YSYEKL in the germline V gene. The CDR3, as DNA: TGCGCCAGCAGCCAGGGGGGACAGGGCGTAGCTGAAGCTTTCTTT. Protein product: CASSQGGQGVAEAFF.

J is TRBJ1-5 and V is TRBV12-5; 8 positions agree with TRBD1. This CDR3 has 18 amino acids. V was clipped by 6 bases and J by 2 bases; unmatched bases: 15. Germline V gene data show CDR1 as LGHNT and CDR2 as FRNRAP. The DNA of the CDR3 is TGTGCTAGTGGGCGCCGGGACAGGCAGAGGAGTGGCAATCAGCCCCAGCATTTT. Translating it yields CASGRRDRQRSGNQPQHF.

This clone has a single count. This chain connects TRBV5-1 to TRBJ2-3; 10 bases fit TRBD2. The CDR3 has 17 residues. Germline CDR1 SGHRS, CDR2 YFSETQ. J lost 4 bases, V lost 3 bases, and 11 bases had no gene match. The CDR3 DNA reads TGCGCCAGCAGCTCCATCTGGGCTAGCGGGGGAGCAGATACGCAGTATTTT. Amino acids: CASSSIWASGGADTQYF.

The chain links TRBV19 to TRBJ1-1; D gene uncertain. V shed 2 bases and J shed 1 base, with 11 bases lying between them. Germline V CDR1 and CDR2: LNHDA, SQIVND (reference sequence). The CDR3 is 15 residues long. The chain's CDR3 is CASSIRLETNTEAFF. CDR3 in DNA: TGTGCCAGTAGTATACGACTCGAAACGAACACTGAAGCTTTCTTT.

The J gene is TRBJ2-2, the V gene TRBV27; D perhaps matches TRBD2 (6 bases). Germline V CDR1 and CDR2: MNHEY, SMNVEV (reference sequence). The CDR3 loop spans 16 amino acids. V gave up 2 bases and J gave up 6 bases, with 16 bases separating them. CDR3 nucleotide sequence: TGTGCCAGCAGTTTAATCCCGGGAGAGAAACCCGGGGAGCTGTTTTTT. Residues: CASSLIPGEKPGELFF.

CDR3 loop: CATWTGRMNTEAFF. The CDR3 bases are TGTGCCACCTGGACAGGGCGGATGAACACTGAAGCTTTCTTT. The chain links TRBV19 to TRBJ1-1; 8 bases fit TRBD1. Germline-derived CDR1 and CDR2 are LNHDA and SQIVND (reference sequence). Losses at the gene ends were 10 bases for V and 0 bases for J; bases not matched to a gene: 7. The CDR3 sequence is 14 residues long.

This chain connects TRBV4-2 to TRBJ2-7; no reliable D call. CDR3 length equals 13 residues. The V end lost 4 bases, the J end lost 2 bases, and 9 bases lay between the germline ends. Germline loops: CDR1 LGHNA, CDR2 YNFKEQ. This CDR3 is CASSPKKTYEQYF. CDR3 nucleotide sequence: TGTGCCAGCAGCCCAAAAAAAACCTACGAGCAGTACTTC.

This clone was detected only once. V and J are TRBV7-9 and TRBJ1-2; TRBD1 matches 11 bases. With V trimmed by 5 bases and J by 8 bases, 16 bases remained unmatched. This CDR3 region has 17 residues. Germline lookup yields CDR1 SEHNR and CDR2 FQNEAQ (reference sequence). The CDR3: CASSPASGTGGLGGYTF. The CDR3 nucleotides read TGTGCCAGCAGCCCAGCCTCTGGGACAGGGGGATTAGGAGGCTACACCTTC.